The clone carrying this TCR beta chain was recorded only once. With a J-beta primer mix and a sample-barcoded 5' primer, a second PCR ran about 7 to 12 cycles. TCRdb reprocessed the 5' RACE reads via MiXCR and lists one record per CDR3 protein. The repertoire holds 1,500,000 or so distinct CDR3 sequences, with around 59% as singletons. The data originate from a study of blood T cells in healthy people across ages. Samples had at least 6.5 million PBMCs isolated from them. The CDR3 has 12 residues. The germline V gene has CDR1 SGHRS and CDR2 YFSETQ. The specimen was blood. The rearrangement links TRBV5-1 to TRBJ2-4; D assignment may be TRBD1 or TRBD2 (5 bases each). Matching the DNA end better, TRBJ2-7 makes the J call doubtful. The TCR sequence derives from a man aged 18-30 years in good health. CDR3 sequence: CASSFGAHEQYF. In DNA form, the CDR3 reads TGCGCCAGCAGCTTCGGGGCCCACGAGCAGTACTTC.